This TCR beta chain comes out of a study of regulatory T cells in long-lasting Graves disease. The CDR3 consists of 15 residues. The V end lost 3 bases, the J end lost 2 bases, and 13 bases lay between the germline ends. CDR1 MDHEN and CDR2 SYDVKM come from the germline V gene. Arm-PCR with iRepertoire HTBI primers amplified the CDR3 regions for these TCR beta libraries. TCRdb re-derived calls from the multiplex PCR reads in MiXCR, one entry per CDR3 protein. The sample has approximately 400,000 distinct CDR3 sequences, 15% seen once. The time point was: newly diagnosed GD, antithyroid drugs for less than 3 months. The TCR library was prepared using RNA isolated from PBMCs. This clonotype was seen at least ten times. These records were also assigned to another study, of T cells in Graves' hyperthyroidism and ophthalmopathy. That work adds: The diagnoses drew upon clinical symptoms, serum thyroxine and TRAb, thyroid ultrasound and orbital computed tomography. When the TCR CDR3 underwent first-round RT-PCR, the HTBI primer set was used.

The chain has TRBV28 and TRBJ1-2, with unresolved D. The sequence came from a woman aged 40 to 50 with Graves disease. Specimen: peripheral blood mononuclear cells (PBMCs), collected at new diagnosis, from a patient treated with antithyroid drugs. The CDR3 DNA sequence: TGTGCCAGCAGTTTTTTCCCAGTAGGGAACTATGGCTACACCTTC. Translation: CASSFFPVGNYGYTF.